These 16 T cell receptor beta chains were all obtained from the same sample, sequenced in a study of blood T cell repertoires in COVID-19. The assay was immunoSEQ multiplex PCR, and TCRdb's table has in-frame clones only and misses some. The data show 150,000 to 200,000 clones, around 89% seen once. Sequencing input: PBMCs or T cells enriched from blood (not recorded which). Source of these receptors: a woman aged 45-65 years who had recovered from COVID-19.

The chain links TRBV3-1 (or the pseudogene TRBV3-2) to TRBJ1-2; D perhaps matches TRBD1 (6 bases). This CDR3 is built from 15 residues. Germline values: CDR1 LGHDT, CDR2 YNNKEL (reference sequence). V lost 4 bases to trimming and J lost 2 bases, with 14 bases between them. CDR3 in amino acids: CASSPGSRGNYGYTF. The DNA for the CDR3 is TGTGCCAGCAGCCCAGGTAGCAGGGGAAACTATGGCTACACCTTC.

The V and J genes are TRBV29-1 and TRBJ2-3, with D possibly being TRBD1 (6 bases). The germline V gene has CDR1 SQVTM and CDR2 ANQGSEA. The CDR3 runs to 14 residues. V dropped 6 bases and J dropped 2 bases, with 15 bases sitting between them. DNA for the CDR3: TGCAGCGTGCACGGACAGCCCCACACAGATACGCAGTATTTT. Translation: CSVHGQPHTDTQYF.

The chain links TRBV7-2 to TRBJ1-5, with 7 bases fitting TRBD1. J lost 5 bases, V lost 1 base, and 8 bases had no gene match. The CDR3 is 16 residues long. Germline V gives CDR1 SGHTA, CDR2 FQGNSA. CDR3: CASSLGQGGFDQPQHF. The CDR3 DNA follows: TGTGCCAGCAGCTTAGGGCAGGGGGGATTTGATCAGCCCCAGCATTTT.

The chain combines TRBV10-3 with TRBJ2-3; the D gene is possibly TRBD1 (6 bases). CDR1 and CDR2 (germline): ENHRY, SYGVKD. CDR3 length: 14 residues. Trimming took off 7 bases at V and 5 bases at J, with 16 bases between the two ends. The DNA for the CDR3 is TGTGCCATCAATCCGGGACACGGTATAGATACGCAGTATTTT. Translation gives CAINPGHGIDTQYF.

The rearrangement links TRBV7-3 to TRBJ2-5; TRBD1 matches 7 bases. There are 15 residues in the CDR3. V lost 5 bases and J lost 5; bases outside the gene matches: 11. Germline CDR1 and CDR2: SGHTA and FQGTGA. CDR3 protein: CASSPPGGTLETQYF. The CDR3, as DNA: TGTGCCAGCAGCCCTCCAGGGGGAACGCTTGAGACCCAGTACTTC.

The chain couples TRBV7-3 to TRBJ2-1; 10 positions match TRBD2. The CDR3 extends over 17 amino acids. V dropped 0 bases and J dropped 4; count of bases not matched to a gene: 6. CDR1 and CDR2 (germline): SGHTA, FQGTGA. The CDR3 reads CASSLTASGGAYNEQFF. The CDR3 bases are TGTGCCAGCAGCTTAACGGCTAGCGGGGGAGCTTACAATGAGCAGTTCTTC.

J is TRBJ1-4 and V is TRBV7-9; 9 bases agree with TRBD1. Germline loops: CDR1 SEHNR, CDR2 FQNEAQ (reference sequence). The CDR3 is 13 residues long. V gave up 9 bases and J gave up 4 bases; unmatched junction bases: 3. DNA of the CDR3: TGTGCCAGTCGACAGGGGGTTAATGAAAAACTGTTTTTT. Translation: CASRQGVNEKLFF.

V gene TRBV19 combines with J gene TRBJ1-1; TRBD1 agrees at 7 bases. The CDR3 length is 14 residues. CDR1 is LNHDA, CDR2 SQIVND, per germline (reference sequence). The junction had 6 bases not matched to a gene; V was cut back by 3 bases and J by 5 bases. The CDR3 spells CASSIGSGQTEAFF. The CDR3 nucleotides are TGTGCCAGTAGTATTGGGTCGGGACAGACTGAAGCTTTCTTT.

This clone was observed a handful of times. The rearrangement uses TRBV30 and TRBJ2-6; tentative D call: TRBD2 (5 bases). Germline CDR1 reads GTSNPN; CDR2 reads SVGIG (reference sequence). Trimming took 0 bases from V and 0 from J, leaving 9 bases between them. The CDR3 runs 16 residues. CDR3 residues: CAWSVRRFSGANVLTF. The CDR3 DNA sequence: TGTGCCTGGAGTGTACGGAGGTTCTCTGGGGCCAACGTCCTGACTTTC. Supplemented by reference TRBV30 and TRBJ2-6, the full variable domain reads SQTIHQWPATLVQPVGSPLSLECTVEGTSNPNLYWYRQAAGRGLQLLFYSVGIGQISSEVPQNLSASRPQDRQFILSSKKLLLSDSGFYLCAWSVRRFSGANVLTFGAGSRLTVL.

The rearrangement uses TRBV5-1 and TRBJ2-1; 8 nucleotides agree with TRBD2. This CDR3 contains 15 residues. Per germline, CDR1 SGHRS and CDR2 YFSETQ. V trimming: 2 bases; J trimming: 8 bases; junction bases outside the gene matches: 9. The CDR3 loop reads CASSLISGGGDEQFF. CDR3 sequence (DNA): TGCGCCAGCAGCTTAATCAGCGGGGGCGGGGATGAGCAGTTCTTC. The entire variable domain, with the rest obtained from reference TRBV5-1 and TRBJ2-1, is as follows: KAGVTQTPRYLIKTRGQQVTLSCSPISGHRSVSWYQQTPGQGLQFLFEYFSETQRNKGNFPGRFSGRQFSNSRSEMNVSTLELGDSALYLCASSLISGGGDEQFFGPGTRLTVL.

V is TRBV7-3 and J is TRBJ1-1, with 9 positions matching TRBD1. The CDR3 length is 13 residues. The V and J ends lost 5 bases and 7 bases, in that order; junction bases with no gene match: 5. The V gene's germline CDR1 is SGHTA and CDR2 FQGTGA. The CDR3 region has the DNA TGTGCCAGCAGCCCAACAGGGGGCAGTGAAGCTTTCTTT. This gives the protein CASSPTGGSEAFF. The full variable domain, completed using reference TRBV7-3 and TRBJ1-1, is GAGVSQTPSNKVTEKGKYVELRCDPISGHTALYWYRQSLGQGPEFLIYFQGTGAADDSGLPNDRFFAVRPEGSVSTLKIQRTERGDSAVYLCASSPTGGSEAFFGQGTRLTVV.

This clone was detected only once. The genes are TRBV24-1 and TRBJ2-5; 10 bases align to TRBD2. The junction had 13 bases not matched to a gene; V was cut back by 0 bases and J by 4 bases. This CDR3 comprises 19 residues. Germline V lookup: CDR1 KGHDR, CDR2 SFDVKD. CDR3 bases: TGTGCCACCAGTGATTTGCGGCTAGCGGGGGCCATAGGCCCAGAGACCCAGTACTTC. This translates into CATSDLRLAGAIGPETQYF.

This clone is a singleton in its sample. This chain uses TRBV6-2 or TRBV6-3 with TRBJ2-1; 8 bases line up with TRBD2. CDR3 length equals 16 residues. Germline V gene data show CDR1 as MNHEY and CDR2 as SVGEGT. The V gene end was trimmed by 6 bases and the J gene end by 7 bases; junction bases not matched to a gene: 14. CDR3 sequence (DNA): TGTGCCAGCAGCCGAATCCACGGGGGGGGCCCGAATGAGCAGTTCTTC. It encodes CASSRIHGGGPNEQFF.

The chain joins TRBV7-8 to TRBJ2-3; 8 bases are shared with TRBD2. Germline lookup yields CDR1 SGHVS and CDR2 FQNEAQ. After removal of 3 bases from V and 2 bases from J, the junction contained 7 bases not matched to a gene. CDR3 size: 16 residues. The CDR3 is CASSLVAGGFTDTQYF. CDR3 bases: TGTGCCAGCAGCTTGGTGGCGGGGGGATTCACAGATACGCAGTATTTT.

The rearrangement links TRBV6-5 to TRBJ1-1, with D hard to call. This CDR3 region has 14 residues. Germline V gene lookup returns CDR1 MNHEY and CDR2 SVGAGI. V dropped 4 bases and J dropped 3 bases, with 12 bases sitting between them. For the CDR3, the DNA is TGTGCCAGCAGTTCGGGTAGGCGGCACACTGAAGCTTTCTTT. It codes for CASSSGRRHTEAFF.

The rearrangement uses TRBV9 and TRBJ2-1; 8 positions match TRBD2. V was pared by 0 bases and J by 2 bases, with 4 bases of the junction left unmatched. The CDR3 loop spans 16 amino acids. CDR1 SGDLS and CDR2 YYNGEE come from the germline V gene. The CDR3 sequence: CASSVATGLAYNEQFF. DNA for the CDR3: TGTGCCAGCAGCGTAGCTACGGGACTAGCCTACAATGAGCAGTTCTTC.